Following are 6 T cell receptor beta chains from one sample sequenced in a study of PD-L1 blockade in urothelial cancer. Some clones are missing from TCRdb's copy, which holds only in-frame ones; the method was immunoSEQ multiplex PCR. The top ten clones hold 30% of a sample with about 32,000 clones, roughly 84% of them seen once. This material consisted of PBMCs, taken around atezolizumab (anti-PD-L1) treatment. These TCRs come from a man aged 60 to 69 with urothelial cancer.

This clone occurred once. The CDR3 DNA sequence: TGTGCCAGCAGCTTAGCTTGGACTAGCGGGAGCACAGATACGCAGTATTTT. Translated: CASSLAWTSGSTDTQYF. The gene calls are TRBV7-6 and TRBJ2-3; 11 nucleotides line up with TRBD2. This CDR3 spans 17 amino acids. Germline V gene data show CDR1 as SGHVS and CDR2 as FNYEAQ. Trimming cost V 0 bases and J 0 bases; bases outside gene matches: 2. Full variable domain (rest looked up from reference TRBV7-6 and TRBJ2-3): GAGVSQSPRYKVTKRGQDVALRCDPISGHVSLYWYRQALGQGPEFLTYFNYEAQQDKSGLPNDRFSAERPEGSISTLTIQRTEQRDSAMYRCASSLAWTSGSTDTQYFGPGTRLTVL.

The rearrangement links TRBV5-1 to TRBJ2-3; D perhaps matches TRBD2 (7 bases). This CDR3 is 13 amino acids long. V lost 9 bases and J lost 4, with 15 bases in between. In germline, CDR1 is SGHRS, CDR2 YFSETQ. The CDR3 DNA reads TGCGCCACCAAAAGGGGGGGGGCAGATACGCAGTATTTT. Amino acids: CATKRGGADTQYF.

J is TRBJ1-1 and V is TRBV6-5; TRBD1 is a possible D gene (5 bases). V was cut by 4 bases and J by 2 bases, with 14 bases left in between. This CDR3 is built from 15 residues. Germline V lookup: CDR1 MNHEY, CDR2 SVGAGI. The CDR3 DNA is TGTGCCAGCAGTTCACGCGGGGCAGTAAACACTGAAGCTTTCTTT. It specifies CASSSRGAVNTEAFF.

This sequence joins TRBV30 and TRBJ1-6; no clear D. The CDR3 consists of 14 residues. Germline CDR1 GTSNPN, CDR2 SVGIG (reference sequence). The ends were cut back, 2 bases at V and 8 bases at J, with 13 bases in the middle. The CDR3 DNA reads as TGTGCCTGGAGTTCCTCGAGGCGGGATTCACCCCTCCACTTT. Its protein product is CAWSSSRRDSPLHF.

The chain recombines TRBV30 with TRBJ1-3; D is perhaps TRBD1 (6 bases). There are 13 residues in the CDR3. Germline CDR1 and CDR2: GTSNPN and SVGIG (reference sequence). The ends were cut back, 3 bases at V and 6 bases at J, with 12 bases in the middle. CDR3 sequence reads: CAWSIQGANTIYF. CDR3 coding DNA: TGTGCCTGGAGCATACAGGGTGCAAACACCATATATTTT.

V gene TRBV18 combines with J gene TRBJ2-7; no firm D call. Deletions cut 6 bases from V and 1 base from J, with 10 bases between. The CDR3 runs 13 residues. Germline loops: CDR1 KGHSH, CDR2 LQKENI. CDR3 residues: CASSYSPSYEQYF. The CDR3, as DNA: TGTGCCAGCTCCTATTCCCCGTCCTACGAGCAGTACTTC.